Listed below are T cell receptor beta chains from one sample, sequenced in a study of T cell repertoires in cytomegalovirus infection. TCRdb re-called the reads with MiXCR, one entry per CDR3 protein. The table records about 700,000 distinct CDR3 sequences, approximately 33% of them present only once. No antigen is known for these receptors. The sample in question was cultured PBMCs, obtained from culture after CMV antigen stimulation. These receptors all stem from a human donor in good health (CMV status not recorded). Some clones in this sample may be carry-over from other donors' samples. CDR3s include the opening cysteine and the closing phenylalanine or tryptophan. The order of the fields is V gene, clone size, J gene, D gene, CDR3 DNA, CDR3 protein. A D gene is named only where the DNA matches it firmly. Not every row has a clone size; where given, it reads once, few, many or a size class.

TRBV2	NA	TRBJ2-7	NA	TGTGCCAGCAGGGGGAACAGGGTCGGCGAGCAGTACTTC	CASRGNRVGEQYF
TRBV9	NA	TRBJ1-3	NA	TGTGCCAGCAGCCCCCTTGTAGGAACCATATATTTT	CASSPLVGTIYF
TRBV20-1	NA	TRBJ1-1	NA	TGCAGTGCTACGACACAGAACACTGAAGCTTTCTTT	CSATTQNTEAFF
TRBV7-8	few	TRBJ2-5	NA	TGTGCCAGCAGCTCCGACGTCGGACAGGAGGGGCGGTGGGAGACCCAGTACTTC	CASSSDVGQEGRWETQYF
TRBV18	NA	TRBJ1-6	NA	TGTGCCAGCTCACCACCTTCCAGGGTGGGGGCTTCACCCCTCCACTTT	CASSPPSRVGASPLHF
TRBV12-3/TRBV12-4	once	TRBJ2-7	NA	TGTGCCAGCAGTTTGTGGGCTAGCTCCTACGAGCAGTACTTC	CASSLWASSYEQYF
TRBV2	NA	TRBJ2-7	NA	TGTGCCAGCAGTGAAACCAGGAGCTCCTACGAGCAGTACTTC	CASSETRSSYEQYF
TRBV5-6	few	TRBJ2-1	NA	TGTGCCAGCAGCTTTAGCGGTTTTCGTGGCCCTAGCTCCTACAATGAGCAGTTCTTC	CASSFSGFRGPSSYNEQFF
TRBV4-1	NA	TRBJ1-1	NA	TGCGCCAGCAGCCAAGTCCCGGGGAACACTGAAGCTTTCTTT	CASSQVPGNTEAFF
TRBV10-3	few	TRBJ2-1	TRBD1	TGTGCCATCAAGCAGGGGCAGGGGGCCGATGAGCAGTTCTTC	CAIKQGQGADEQFF
TRBV20-1	NA	TRBJ1-5	NA	TGCAGTGCTAGAGATATCGGGGGGCTGGCGCCCCAGCATTTT	CSARDIGGLAPQHF
TRBV6-5	NA	TRBJ2-7	NA	TGTGCCAGCGCGAGGGGAGACGAGCAGTACTTC	CASARGDEQYF